Shown below are 7 T cell receptor beta chains from a single sample sequenced in a study of PD-1 blockade in classical Hodgkin lymphoma. TCRdb's copy holds only in-frame clones and misses some; the assay was immunoSEQ multiplex PCR. The sample lists about 33,000 clones, approximately 68% occurring once. Noted time point: cycle 4 day 1 (C4D1), after five to seven weeks of nivolumab. All the patients suffered relapse after autologous stem cell transplantation, and brentuximab vedotin exposure differed. This specimen consisted of peripheral blood mononuclear cells (PBMCs), obtained before the fourth cycle of nivolumab. The receptors here all came from a human donor with classical Hodgkin lymphoma.

The rearrangement joins TRBV7-6 to TRBJ2-2, with TRBD1 matching 12 bases. Germline V gene data show CDR1 as SGHVS and CDR2 as FNYEAQ. The CDR3 covers 20 residues. Trimming removed 4 bases from V and 6 bases from J; junction bases left unmatched: 18. CDR3 residues: CASSYPNRRDRGQLAGELFF. The CDR3 coding sequence is TGTGCCAGCAGCTACCCCAACCGCCGGGACAGGGGGCAATTGGCCGGGGAGCTGTTTTTT.

This chain connects TRBV5-1 to TRBJ2-5, with D possibly TRBD2 on 5 matching bases. With 3 bases removed from V and 1 base from J, the gap between germline ends came to 10 bases. CDR1 is SGHRS and CDR2 is YFSETQ in the germline V gene. CDR3 length: 14 amino acids. The CDR3 region is CASSYGEPQETQYF. CDR3 in DNA: TGCGCCAGCAGCTACGGGGAGCCCCAAGAGACCCAGTACTTC.

The rearrangement joins TRBV30 to TRBJ2-3; no firm D call. The CDR3 has 12 amino acids. Trimming took off 0 bases at V and 7 bases at J, with 8 bases between the two ends. Germline CDR1 is GTSNPN and CDR2 is SVGIG (reference sequence). In DNA, the CDR3 is TGTGCCTGGAGTGTACAATCGAATACGCAGTATTTT. This encodes CAWSVQSNTQYF. The variable domain in full, with the rest retrieved from reference TRBV30 and TRBJ2-3, is SQTIHQWPATLVQPVGSPLSLECTVEGTSNPNLYWYRQAAGRGLQLLFYSVGIGQISSEVPQNLSASRPQDRQFILSSKKLLLSDSGFYLCAWSVQSNTQYFGPGTRLTVL.

The chain has TRBV29-1 and TRBJ1-1; the D is unclear. V was pared by 7 bases and J by 6 bases, with 18 bases between. Germline V gives CDR1 SQVTM, CDR2 ANQGSEA. The CDR3 totals 13 residues. CDR3 DNA: TGCAGCGCGTCGGATGGGGTTCAAGCTGAAGCTTTCTTT. It codes for CSASDGVQAEAFF.

The V gene is TRBV5-1, the J gene TRBJ2-5; D unclear. CDR3 length: 15 residues. V was clipped by 0 bases and J by 2 bases, with 11 bases between them. CDR1 and CDR2 (germline): SGHRS, YFSETQ. CDR3 bases: TGCGCCAGCAGCTTGGATGGGCGCGGACAAGAGACCCAGTACTTC. The encoded protein is CASSLDGRGQETQYF.

V is TRBV6-5 and J is TRBJ2-3; D gene uncertain. Looked up from germline, CDR1 is MNHEY and CDR2 is SVGAGI. Between the trimmed V and J ends, which lost 3 bases and 2 bases, there was a span of 9 bases. The CDR3 has 14 residues. Here the CDR3 reads CASSYMGNTDTQYF. For the CDR3, the DNA is TGTGCCAGCAGTTATATGGGGAACACAGATACGCAGTATTTT.

The chain employs TRBV9 and TRBJ1-3; 8 nucleotides match TRBD1. CDR1 SGDLS and CDR2 YYNGEE come from the germline V gene. Losses at the gene ends were 2 bases for V and 0 bases for J; bases not matched to a gene: 10. This CDR3 is 18 amino acids long. The CDR3 DNA sequence: TGTGCCAGCAGCGTGCAGGGGGCCCCGTCTTTCTCTGGAAACACCATATATTTT. Protein product: CASSVQGAPSFSGNTIYF.